A single sample is the source of the 30 T cell receptor beta chains below, sequenced in a study of CD8 T cells in ankylosing spondylitis. TCRdb re-called the 5' RACE reads with MiXCR, one entry per CDR3 protein. The sample contains about 190,000 distinct CDR3 sequences, around 13% of which appear only once. The material sequenced was blood, either unsorted or a sorted T cell fraction (not recorded which). The origin of the receptors is a female donor with ankylosing spondylitis or in good health (not recorded which).

Ten or more counts support this clonotype. The CDR3 DNA is TGTGCCAGCAGTCGTCGGGACAGAGTTGACTATGGCTACACCTTC. Its translation: CASSRRDRVDYGYTF. The chain links TRBV6-1 to TRBJ1-2; the match to TRBD1 covers 7 bases. The CDR3 spans 15 residues. CDR1 is MNHNS and CDR2 is SASEGT in the germline V gene. Trimming took 5 bases from V and 3 from J; bases not matched to a gene: 9.

The chain employs TRBV7-2 and TRBJ2-1; possible D gene TRBD2, 6 bases. Germline V CDR1 and CDR2: SGHTA, FQGNSA. Trimming took off 5 bases at V and 7 bases at J, with 21 bases between the two ends. This CDR3 has 16 amino acids. The CDR3: CASSQQPDLARNEQFF. DNA of the CDR3: TGTGCCAGCAGCCAGCAACCGGATCTAGCGAGGAATGAGCAGTTCTTC. The full variable domain, rest sourced from reference TRBV7-2 and TRBJ2-1, is GAGVSQSPSNKVTEKGKDVELRCDPISGHTALYWYRQSLGQGLEFLIYFQGNSAPDKSGLPSDRFSAERTGGSVSTLTIQRTQQEDSAVYLCASSQQPDLARNEQFFGPGTRLTVL.

In its sample, this clonotype was seen many times. The chain is built from TRBV5-6 and TRBJ1-3; the D is unclear. The V gene's germline CDR1 is SGHDT and CDR2 YYEEEE. The V gene lost 0 bases and the J gene lost 0 bases, with 7 bases spanning the gap. This CDR3 has 15 amino acids. CDR3 coding DNA: TGTGCCAGCAGCTTGGTTGGCTCCTCTGGAAACACCATATATTTT. Protein sequence: CASSLVGSSGNTIYF.

This clonotype showed up many times. CDR3 bases: TGCGCCAGCAGCTATAAGGGGGCGGGAACTGAAGCTTTCTTT. This codes for CASSYKGAGTEAFF. The chain links TRBV4-3 to TRBJ1-1, with TRBD1 identical over 7 bases. Trimming cost V 5 bases and J 5 bases; bases outside gene matches: 8. Germline V lookup: CDR1 LGHNA, CDR2 YSLEER. The CDR3 sequence is 14 residues long.

This chain joins TRBV15 and TRBJ2-3, with D unclear. CDR3 size: 14 residues. Germline V gene lookup returns CDR1 LNHNV and CDR2 YYDKDF (reference sequence). The germline V and J ends were trimmed by 0 bases and 4 bases, with 8 bases remaining between them. The CDR3 DNA reads as TGTGCCACCAGCAGAGACCAACGGCCAGATACGCAGTATTTT. It is translated as CATSRDQRPDTQYF.

This clonotype came up a few times. The rearrangement joins TRBV7-2 to TRBJ1-5; unclear D gene. This CDR3 comprises 15 residues. Trimming shortened V by 2 bases and J by 3 bases, and 11 bases separated the two germline ends. Germline V gene sequence: CDR1 SGHTA, CDR2 FQGNSA. This CDR3 reads CASSLWWGSNQPQHF. In nucleotides, the CDR3 is TGTGCCAGCAGCTTATGGTGGGGATCCAATCAGCCCCAGCATTTT. Full variable domain (rest looked up from reference TRBV7-2 and TRBJ1-5): GAGVSQSPSNKVTEKGKDVELRCDPISGHTALYWYRQSLGQGLEFLIYFQGNSAPDKSGLPSDRFSAERTGGSVSTLTIQRTQQEDSAVYLCASSLWWGSNQPQHFGDGTRLSIL.

The V and J genes are TRBV14 and TRBJ2-3; 9 nucleotides match TRBD1. Per the germline V gene, CDR1 is SGHDN and CDR2 is FVKESK. V lost 4 bases and J lost 4; bases outside the gene matches: 6. The CDR3 is made up of 15 amino acids. The CDR3 loop is CASSLGTGISDTQYF. As DNA, the CDR3 is TGTGCCAGCAGCCTCGGGACAGGGATATCAGATACGCAGTATTTT.

This clonotype was counted many times. The chain carries TRBV20-1 and TRBJ1-6, with TRBD1 identical over 8 bases. The CDR3 totals 15 residues. Germline V CDR1 and CDR2: DFQATT, SNEGSKA (reference sequence). V lost 3 bases to trimming and J lost 5 bases; unmatched junction nucleotides: 6. The CDR3, as DNA: TGCAGTGCTAGCGAAACAGGGGGACATAATTCACCCCTCCACTTT. This encodes CSASETGGHNSPLHF.

There are many counts of this clonotype. The chain has TRBV20-1 and TRBJ2-7; tentatively, D is TRBD2 (6 bases). CDR1 DFQATT and CDR2 SNEGSKA come from the germline V gene (reference sequence). V was cut by 3 bases and J by 6 bases, with 18 bases left in between. The CDR3 consists of 14 residues. DNA for the CDR3: TGCAGTGCTAGTCTGACCGGGGAGGCAGCCGAGCAGTACTTC. Protein: CSASLTGEAAEQYF.

The genes are TRBV7-2 and TRBJ2-1, with 9 positions matching TRBD2. Germline V gene data show CDR1 as SGHTA and CDR2 as FQGNSA. CDR3 length: 16 amino acids. Trimming took 5 bases from V and 4 from J; bases not matched to a gene: 9. The CDR3 DNA reads TGTGCCAGCAGCCCCACCGCGGGGGGGGTTTACAATGAGCAGTTCTTC. As protein: CASSPTAGGVYNEQFF.

This clonotype was observed at least ten times. The chain employs TRBV5-1 and TRBJ2-7; maybe TRBD2 (5 bases). Trimming took 4 bases from V and 5 from J, leaving 13 bases between them. Germline V gene lookup returns CDR1 SGHRS and CDR2 YFSETQ. This CDR3 is 13 amino acids long. The CDR3 sequence is CASSHGSLDEQYF. CDR3 nucleotides: TGCGCCAGCAGCCACGGTTCACTAGACGAGCAGTACTTC. Together with reference TRBV5-1 and TRBJ2-7, the CDR3 gives the full variable domain: KAGVTQTPRYLIKTRGQQVTLSCSPISGHRSVSWYQQTPGQGLQFLFEYFSETQRNKGNFPGRFSGRQFSNSRSEMNVSTLELGDSALYLCASSHGSLDEQYFGPGTRLTVT.

This clonotype was observed at least ten times. The chain joins TRBV3-1 to TRBJ2-1; 12 nucleotides line up with TRBD2. The CDR3 consists of 16 residues. J lost 7 bases, V lost 4 bases, and 8 bases had no gene match. The V gene's germline CDR1 is LGHDT and CDR2 YNNKEL (reference sequence). The CDR3 DNA sequence: TGTGCCAGCAGCCTGCTGACTAGCGGGAGCTGGAATGAGCAGTTCTTC. The encoded protein is CASSLLTSGSWNEQFF.

A note on this clonotype: A much larger clone sits a single nucleotide away, making a read error possible. The V gene is TRBV24-1, the J gene TRBJ2-7, with D uncertain. The CDR3 totals 13 residues. The germline V gene has CDR1 KGHDR and CDR2 SFDVKD. CDR3 residues: CATSDPSRGEQHF. CDR3 in DNA: TGTGCCACCAGTGATCCCAGCCGAGGCGAGCAGCACTTC.

In this sample, this clonotype turned up many times. V is TRBV12-5 and J is TRBJ2-7, with TRBD1 matching over 7 bases. Trimming took 3 bases from V and 7 from J; bases not matched to a gene: 15. CDR3 length: 16 amino acids. CDR1 is LGHNT and CDR2 is FRNRAP in the germline V gene. DNA for the CDR3: TGTGCTAGTGGTTTAGGTCCCGCAGGGGGATCGAGAGAGCAGTACTTC. The encoded protein is CASGLGPAGGSREQYF.

The chain links TRBV29-1 to TRBJ2-5, with 10 bases aligning to TRBD2. CDR1 SQVTM and CDR2 ANQGSEA come from the germline V gene. V shed 6 bases, J shed 7 bases, and the junction held 8 bases outside the gene matches. CDR3 length equals 13 residues. The CDR3 loop reads CSVASGRAATQYF. As DNA, the CDR3 is TGCAGCGTCGCAAGCGGGAGGGCCGCGACCCAGTACTTC.

In its sample, this clonotype was seen a few times. The chain carries TRBV29-1 and TRBJ1-4, with a tentative D call TRBD1 (5 bases). CDR3 length: 13 residues. Germline loops: CDR1 SQVTM, CDR2 ANQGSEA. Trimming pared 5 bases from V and 8 bases from J, leaving 15 bases between. This CDR3 reads CSVKTGTGEKLFF. For the CDR3, the DNA is TGCAGCGTTAAAACCGGGACGGGCGAAAAACTGTTTTTT. Complete variable domain (other parts from reference TRBV29-1 and TRBJ1-4): SAVISQKPSRDICQRGTSLTIQCQVDSQVTMMFWYRQQPGQSLTLIATANQGSEATYESGFVIDKFPISRPNLTFSTLTVSNMSPEDSSIYLCSVKTGTGEKLFFGSGTQLSVL.

Ten or more counts support this clonotype. The V call is TRBV6-2 or TRBV6-3, the J call TRBJ1-1, with unresolved D. Germline V gives CDR1 MNHEY, CDR2 SVGEGT. This CDR3 has 14 residues. With 10 bases removed from V and 1 base from J, the gap between germline ends came to 16 bases. CDR3 in DNA: TGTGCCATATCTCGCCTCGCAGCGAACACTGAAGCTTTCTTT. This encodes CAISRLAANTEAFF.

This clonotype appeared many times. The V gene is TRBV29-1, the J gene TRBJ2-1; 7 bases line up with TRBD2. This CDR3 has 12 residues. Germline CDR1 SQVTM, CDR2 ANQGSEA. After removal of 4 bases from V and 7 bases from J, the junction contained 4 bases not matched to a gene. CDR3 amino acids: CSVGLAANEQFF. DNA for the CDR3: TGCAGCGTTGGGCTAGCGGCAAATGAGCAGTTCTTC.

J is TRBJ1-1 and V is TRBV18; no definite D call. This CDR3 has 14 residues. Trimming removed 1 base from V and 3 bases from J, with 9 bases in between. Per the germline V gene, CDR1 is KGHSH and CDR2 is LQKENI. CDR3 in amino acids: CASSPQGGHTEAFF. CDR3 DNA: TGTGCCAGCTCACCACAGGGTGGGCACACTGAAGCTTTCTTT.

This clonotype occurred a few times. The chain uses TRBV9 and TRBJ2-1, with D perhaps assigned TRBD1 or TRBD2 (6 bases each). Germline CDR1 and CDR2: SGDLS and YYNGEE. V lost 2 bases, J lost 3 bases, and 21 bases lay in between. The CDR3 contains 18 residues. The CDR3 sequence is CASSVRTGASRFYNEQFF. CDR3 nucleotides: TGTGCCAGCAGCGTGAGGACGGGGGCTAGCAGATTCTACAATGAGCAGTTCTTC.

This clonotype was detected only a few times. Here the CDR3 reads CASSTGQGTKETQYF. As DNA, the CDR3 is TGTGCCAGCAGTACCGGACAGGGGACGAAAGAGACCCAGTACTTC. The gene calls are TRBV6-1 and TRBJ2-5; 9 nucleotides align to TRBD1. This CDR3 has 15 amino acids. V shed 5 bases and J 3 bases; nucleotides not matched to a gene: 7. In germline, CDR1 is MNHNS, CDR2 SASEGT.

In this sample, this clonotype turned up a few times. The chain recombines TRBV20-1 with TRBJ1-4, with no clear D. Germline CDR1 is DFQATT and CDR2 is SNEGSKA (reference sequence). V was trimmed by 2 bases and J by 5 bases, leaving 6 bases between them. CDR3 length: 12 residues. The CDR3 protein is CSARTVNEKLFF. The CDR3, as DNA: TGCAGTGCTAGAACAGTGAATGAAAAACTGTTTTTT.

This clonotype has at least ten counts. The chain recombines TRBV6-2 or TRBV6-3 with TRBJ1-4; D ambiguous. The V end was cut by 4 bases, the J end by 8 bases, with 14 bases between. Per germline, CDR1 MNHEY and CDR2 SVGEGT. The CDR3 sequence is 14 residues long. The DNA for the CDR3 is TGTGCCAGCAGTTCCGCGACCCAAGGGGAAAAACTGTTTTTT. Residues: CASSSATQGEKLFF.

J is TRBJ2-2 and V is TRBV5-5; 9 bases match TRBD2. Germline V gene lookup returns CDR1 SGHKS and CDR2 YYEKEE (reference sequence). After removal of 3 bases from V and 0 bases from J, the junction contained 9 bases not matched to a gene. The CDR3 spans 18 residues. The CDR3 DNA reads TGTGCCAGCAGCTCTGTGGCGGTAGCGGGGGCGAACACCGGGGAGCTGTTTTTT. Translation gives CASSSVAVAGANTGELFF.

With respect to this clonotype: A much larger clonotype is one base distant, so this may be a read error. The genes are TRBV5-1 and TRBJ2-7; TRBD1 might be the D (6 bases). Trimming pared 5 bases from V and 2 bases from J, leaving 8 bases between. This CDR3 is 12 amino acids long. Germline V gene data show CDR1 as SGHRS and CDR2 as YFSETQ. CDR3 sequence: CASRQGAYEQYF. CDR3 nucleotide sequence: TGCGCCAGCAGACAGGGAGCCTACGAGCAGTACTTC.

The genes are TRBV20-1 and TRBJ2-1, with 8 nucleotides matching TRBD2. Germline V lookup: CDR1 DFQATT, CDR2 SNEGSKA (reference sequence). The CDR3 covers 14 residues. V was clipped by 3 bases and J by 11 bases; unmatched bases: 12. CDR3 coding DNA: TGCAGTGCTAGCCTCCCGGGACTAGTGGGAAAGCAGTTCTTC. Amino acids: CSASLPGLVGKQFF.

The chain has TRBV19 and TRBJ1-1; a possible D gene is TRBD1 (5 bases). This CDR3 spans 11 amino acids. CDR1 is LNHDA and CDR2 is SQIVND in the germline V gene (reference sequence). Trimming shortened V by 7 bases and J by 6 bases, and 9 bases separated the two germline ends. CDR3 amino acids: CASKGKAEAFF. The CDR3 bases are TGTGCCAGTAAGGGGAAGGCTGAAGCTTTCTTT.

This chain uses TRBV7-2 with TRBJ1-1; TRBD1 is a possible D gene (5 bases). Germline CDR1 is SGHTA and CDR2 is FQGNSA. This CDR3 contains 14 residues. Trimming left V 3 bases short and J 1 base short, with 9 bases between. The CDR3 reads CASSFRVENTEAFF. The CDR3 bases are TGTGCCAGCAGCTTCAGGGTGGAGAACACTGAAGCTTTCTTT.

This clonotype appeared many times. The V call is TRBV7-9, the J call TRBJ1-5; D may be TRBD1 (5 bases). This CDR3 has 15 residues. Trimming shortened V by 1 base and J by 4 bases, and 11 bases separated the two germline ends. Germline assignment: CDR1 SEHNR and CDR2 FQNEAQ (reference sequence). The CDR3 region has the DNA TGTGCCAGCAGCTTAGGGGACGGACCTAATCAGCCCCAGCATTTT. This codes for CASSLGDGPNQPQHF.

Many counts were recorded for this clonotype. The chain employs TRBV24-1 and TRBJ2-1, with 8 positions matching TRBD1. This CDR3 region has 14 residues. V shed 4 bases and J 7 bases; nucleotides not matched to a gene: 5. The germline V gene has CDR1 KGHDR and CDR2 SFDVKD. CDR3 in DNA: TGTGCCACCAGTGACCCAACAGGGGGGAATGAGCAGTTCTTC. It yields the protein CATSDPTGGNEQFF.